This T cell receptor (beta chain) was obtained from a study of molecular identifiers for immune sequencing clone quantification. With 1 base removed from V and 3 bases from J, the gap between germline ends came to 13 bases. The CDR3 has 15 amino acids. CDR1 and CDR2 (germline): LNHDA, SQIVND (reference sequence). This clonotype was counted between two and nine times. The antigen remains undetermined. Making the bulk TCR libraries relied on previously described methods and listed TCR primers. TCRdb passed the PCR reads through MiXCR, listing each CDR3 protein once. The sample lists just under 650,000 distinct CDR3 sequences; 20% were seen once. Whole-study results and caveats: Highly expanded clone sizes could be underestimated by identical TCR molecules that share a barcode. Clones with over 20 RNA copies captured over 97% of effector molecules but under 1% of naive ones.

When naive CD8 T cells were sorted, they were gated as CD8+CD4-CCR7+CD45RA+. This TCR was recovered from a human donor in good health. Some libraries in this study had Jurkat cell RNA spiked in. Sequenced material: naive CD8+ T cells from blood, with Jurkat cell RNA spiked in. Subset specified: FACS-sorted CD8+CD4-CCR7+CD45RA+ naive T cells. The V call is TRBV19, the J call TRBJ2-7; D tentatively reads TRBD1 or TRBD2 (5 bases each). The CDR3 DNA reads TGTGCCAGTAGTATAGGGGACGACGGGCGCTACGAGCAGTACTTC. This codes for CASSIGDDGRYEQYF. Full variable domain (outside the CDR3, taken from reference TRBV19 and TRBJ2-7): DGGITQSPKYLFRKEGQNVTLSCEQNLNHDAMYWYRQDPGQGLRLIYYSQIVNDFQKGDIAEGYSVSREKKESFPLTVTSAQKNPTAFYLCASSIGDDGRYEQYFGPGTRLTVT.